This T cell receptor beta chain is drawn from a study of shared clonotypes between healthy human individuals. Points from the study as a whole: Only blood underwent sampling, and tissue repertoires likely differ. Depth was large, yet rarefaction showed that sorted-subset sequencing was incomplete.

The assay ran at deep level. Authors' data handling: As immunoSEQ supplied junction-only sequences (without quality scores), filtering differed. Generated by immunoSEQ multiplex PCR, the TCRdb table keeps only in-frame clones and is missing some. The D gene and trimming were derived from the DNA, and the V and J assignments and clone size from that table. This sample yields roughly 2.5 million clones, of which more than 90% are seen a single time; under 0.15% belongs to the top ten. Worth noting for this clone: Antigen: not known.

The CDR3 has 11 amino acids. Germline CDR1 is LNHDA and CDR2 is SQIVND (reference sequence). V lost 6 bases to trimming and J lost 10 bases, with 10 bases between them. The TCR comes from a man younger than 30 in good health. Sequenced material: naive CD4+ T cells sorted from blood. The subset here: CD45RA+ positively selected. This chain links TRBV19 with TRBJ2-1; a possible D gene is TRBD2 (6 bases). The CDR3 sequence is CASSGLTEQFF. In nucleotides, the CDR3 is TGTGCCAGTAGCGGACTAACAGAGCAGTTCTTC.